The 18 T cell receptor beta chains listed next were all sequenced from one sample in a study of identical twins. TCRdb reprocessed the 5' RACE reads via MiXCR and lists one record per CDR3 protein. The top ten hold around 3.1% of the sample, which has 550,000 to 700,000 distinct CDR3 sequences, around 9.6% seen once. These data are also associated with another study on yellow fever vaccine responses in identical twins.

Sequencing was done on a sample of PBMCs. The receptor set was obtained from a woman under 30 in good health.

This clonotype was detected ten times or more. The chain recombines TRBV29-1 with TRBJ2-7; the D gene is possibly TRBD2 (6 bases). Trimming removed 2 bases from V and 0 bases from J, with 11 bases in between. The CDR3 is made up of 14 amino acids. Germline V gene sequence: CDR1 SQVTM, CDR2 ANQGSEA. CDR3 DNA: TGCAGCGTTGAATGGGCGGGGAACTCCTACGAGCAGTACTTC. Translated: CSVEWAGNSYEQYF.

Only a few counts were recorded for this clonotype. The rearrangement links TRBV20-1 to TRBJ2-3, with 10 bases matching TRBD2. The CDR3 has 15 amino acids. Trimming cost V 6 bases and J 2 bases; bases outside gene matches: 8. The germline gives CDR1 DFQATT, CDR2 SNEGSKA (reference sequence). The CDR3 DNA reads TGCAGTGCCTCGACCGGGACTAGCGCCACAGATACGCAGTATTTT. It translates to CSASTGTSATDTQYF.

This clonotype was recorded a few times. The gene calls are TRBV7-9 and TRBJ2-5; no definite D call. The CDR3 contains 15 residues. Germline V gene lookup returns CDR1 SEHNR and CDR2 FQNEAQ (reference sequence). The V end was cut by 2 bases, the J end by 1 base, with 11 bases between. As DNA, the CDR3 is TGTGCCAGCAGCTTATCGGATCTACTCCAAGAGACCCAGTACTTC. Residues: CASSLSDLLQETQYF.

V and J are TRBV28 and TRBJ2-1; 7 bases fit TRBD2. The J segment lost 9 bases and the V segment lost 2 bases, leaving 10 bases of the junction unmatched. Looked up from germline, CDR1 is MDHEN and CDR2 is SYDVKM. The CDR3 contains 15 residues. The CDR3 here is CASSLVGGSWSEQFF. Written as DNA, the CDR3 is TGTGCCAGCAGTTTAGTTGGCGGGAGCTGGAGTGAGCAGTTCTTC.

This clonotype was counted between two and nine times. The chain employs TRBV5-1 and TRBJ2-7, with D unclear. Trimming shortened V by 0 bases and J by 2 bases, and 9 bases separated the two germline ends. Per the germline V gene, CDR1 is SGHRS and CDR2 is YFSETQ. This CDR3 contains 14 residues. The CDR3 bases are TGCGCCAGCAGCTTGGCGACCAGAGCCTACGAGCAGTACTTC. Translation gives CASSLATRAYEQYF.

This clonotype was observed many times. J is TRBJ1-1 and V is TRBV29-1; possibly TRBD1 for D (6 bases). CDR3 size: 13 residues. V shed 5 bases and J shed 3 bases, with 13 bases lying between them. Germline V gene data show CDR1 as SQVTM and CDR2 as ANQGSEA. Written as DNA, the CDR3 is TGCAGCGTTAGGGCAGGGGAGGACACTGAAGCTTTCTTT. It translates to CSVRAGEDTEAFF.

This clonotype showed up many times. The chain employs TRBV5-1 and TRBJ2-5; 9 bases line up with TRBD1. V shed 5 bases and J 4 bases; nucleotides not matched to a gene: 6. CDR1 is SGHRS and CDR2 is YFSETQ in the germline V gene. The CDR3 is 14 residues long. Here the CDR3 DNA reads TGCGCCAGCAGACAGGGACAGGGAAGAGAGACCCAGTACTTC. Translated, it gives CASRQGQGRETQYF.

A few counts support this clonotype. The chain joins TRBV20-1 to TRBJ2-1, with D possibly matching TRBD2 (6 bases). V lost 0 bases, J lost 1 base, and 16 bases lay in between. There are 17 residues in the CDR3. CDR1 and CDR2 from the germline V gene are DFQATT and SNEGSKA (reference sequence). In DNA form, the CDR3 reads TGCAGTGCTAGAGATAGGGGCGGGATGGAGTCCTACAATGAGCAGTTCTTC. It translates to CSARDRGGMESYNEQFF.

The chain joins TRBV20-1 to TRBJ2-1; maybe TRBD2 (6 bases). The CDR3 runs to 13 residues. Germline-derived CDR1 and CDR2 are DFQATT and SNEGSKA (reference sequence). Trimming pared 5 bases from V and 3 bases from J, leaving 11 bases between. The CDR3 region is CSAVRRDYNEQFF. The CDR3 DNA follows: TGCAGTGCTGTCAGGCGGGACTACAATGAGCAGTTCTTC.

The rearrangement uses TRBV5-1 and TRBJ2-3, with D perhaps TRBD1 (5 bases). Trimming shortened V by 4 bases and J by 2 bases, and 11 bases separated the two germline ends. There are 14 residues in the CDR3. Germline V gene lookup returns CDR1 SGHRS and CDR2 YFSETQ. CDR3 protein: CASSPEDITDTQYF. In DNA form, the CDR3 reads TGCGCCAGCAGCCCAGAGGACATCACAGATACGCAGTATTTT. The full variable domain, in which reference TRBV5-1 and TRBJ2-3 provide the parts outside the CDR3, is KAGVTQTPRYLIKTRGQQVTLSCSPISGHRSVSWYQQTPGQGLQFLFEYFSETQRNKGNFPGRFSGRQFSNSRSEMNVSTLELGDSALYLCASSPEDITDTQYFGPGTRLTVL.

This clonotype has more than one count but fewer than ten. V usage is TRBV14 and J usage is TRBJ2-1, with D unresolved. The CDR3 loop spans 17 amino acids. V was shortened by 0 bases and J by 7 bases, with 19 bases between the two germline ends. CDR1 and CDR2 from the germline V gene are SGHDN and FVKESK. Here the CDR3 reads CASSQDAASIIRNEQFF. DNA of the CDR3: TGTGCCAGCAGCCAAGATGCGGCCAGTATTATCAGGAATGAGCAGTTCTTC.

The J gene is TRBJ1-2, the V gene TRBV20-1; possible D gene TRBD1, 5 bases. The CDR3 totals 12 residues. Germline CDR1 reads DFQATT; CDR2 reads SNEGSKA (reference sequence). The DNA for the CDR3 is TGCTCCCCAGGGAGGGGTGTCTATGGCTACACCTTC. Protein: CSPGRGVYGYTF.

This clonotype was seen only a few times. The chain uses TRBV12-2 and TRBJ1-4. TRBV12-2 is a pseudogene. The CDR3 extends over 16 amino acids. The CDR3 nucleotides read TGTGCAAGTCGCTTACCGCCGCAAGGGGAGGATGAAAAACTGTTTTTT. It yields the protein CASRLPPQGEDEKLFF.

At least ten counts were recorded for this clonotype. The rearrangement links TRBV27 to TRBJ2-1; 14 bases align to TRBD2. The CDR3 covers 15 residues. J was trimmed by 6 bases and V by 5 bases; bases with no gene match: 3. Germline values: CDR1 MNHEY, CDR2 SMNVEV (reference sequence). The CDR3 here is CASSPGTSGSNEQFF. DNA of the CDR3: TGTGCCAGCAGTCCCGGGACTAGCGGGAGCAATGAGCAGTTCTTC.

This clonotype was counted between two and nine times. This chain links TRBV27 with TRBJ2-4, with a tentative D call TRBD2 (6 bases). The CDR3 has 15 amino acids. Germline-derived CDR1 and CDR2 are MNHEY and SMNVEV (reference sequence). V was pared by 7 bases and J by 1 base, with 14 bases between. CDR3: CASMEGSKAKNIQYF. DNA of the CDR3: TGTGCCAGCATGGAGGGAAGCAAGGCCAAAAACATTCAGTACTTC.

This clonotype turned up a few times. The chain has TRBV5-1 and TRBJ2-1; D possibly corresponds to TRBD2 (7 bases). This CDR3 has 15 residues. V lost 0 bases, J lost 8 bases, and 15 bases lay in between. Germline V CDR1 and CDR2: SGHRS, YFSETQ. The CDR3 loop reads CASSLGGGGFDEQFF. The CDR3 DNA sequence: TGCGCCAGCAGCTTGGGTGGCGGGGGCTTCGATGAGCAGTTCTTC.

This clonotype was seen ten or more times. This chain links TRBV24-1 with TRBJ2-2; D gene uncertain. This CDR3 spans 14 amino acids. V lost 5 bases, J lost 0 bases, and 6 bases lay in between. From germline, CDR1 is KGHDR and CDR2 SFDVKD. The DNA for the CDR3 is TGTGCCACCAGTGTTGGTCCGAACACCGGGGAGCTGTTTTTT. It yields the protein CATSVGPNTGELFF.

The CDR3 region has the DNA TGCGCCAGCAGCTACTTTTCCAAAGAGACCCAGTACTTC. As protein: CASSYFSKETQYF. This rearrangement joins TRBV5-1 to TRBJ2-5, with unresolved D. The CDR3 spans 13 residues. Trimming stripped 3 bases from V and 3 bases from J, with 9 bases between. CDR1 and CDR2 from the germline V gene are SGHRS and YFSETQ.